A selection of T cell receptor beta chains follows, all from one sample in a study of cytomegalovirus exposure and HLA in healthy donors. Assay used: immunoSEQ multiplex PCR; TCRdb lists only in-frame clones, some missing. The sample table sets out 90,000 to 100,000 clones. Sequencing input: PBMCs. The receptors were sampled from a young woman in good health and CMV-seronegative. CDR3s include the opening cysteine and the closing phenylalanine or tryptophan. The order of the fields is D gene, J gene, V gene, CDR3 DNA, CDR3 protein. The D gene is left open where the match is weak.

D: -
J: TRBJ2-2
V: TRBV9
DNA: TGTGCCAGCAGCGTAGCGGGTAGCTTGAACACCGGGGAGCTGTTTTTT
CDR3: CASSVAGSLNTGELFF

D: TRBD1
J: TRBJ2-2
V: TRBV10-2
DNA: TGCGCCAGCTTACTGGACAGGGAAGATACCGGGGAGCTGTTTTTT
CDR3: CASLLDREDTGELFF

D: -
J: TRBJ2-7
V: TRBV11-2
DNA: TGTGCCAGCAGCTTACCCTTGAGCTCCTACGAGCAGTACTTC
CDR3: CASSLPLSSYEQYF

D: -
J: TRBJ1-4
V: TRBV27
DNA: TGTGCCAGCAGGCGGGATGAAAAACTGTTTTTT
CDR3: CASRRDEKLFF

D: -
J: TRBJ2-7
V: TRBV11-2
DNA: TGTGCCAGCAGCTTAGGACCAGCCAGGTCCTACGAGCAGTACTTC
CDR3: CASSLGPARSYEQYF

D: TRBD1
J: TRBJ1-4
V: TRBV29-1
DNA: TGCAGCGTAGATGCCACAGGGGATGAAAAACTGTTTTTT
CDR3: CSVDATGDEKLFF

D: TRBD2
J: TRBJ2-3
V: TRBV6-4
DNA: TGTGCCAGCAGTGAATCGAGCGGGGGGGCCACAGATACGCAGTATTTT
CDR3: CASSESSGGATDTQYF

D: TRBD2
J: TRBJ2-1
V: TRBV19
DNA: TGTGCCAGCCGGGGGCTAGCGGGAGGGCCGTATGAGCAGTTCTTC
CDR3: CASRGLAGGPYEQFF

D: TRBD2
J: TRBJ2-7
V: TRBV27
DNA: TGTGCCAGCAGGCATGGCGCGGGACTAGCGGGTTATTCCTACGAGCAGTACTTC
CDR3: CASRHGAGLAGYSYEQYF

D: -
J: TRBJ1-1
V: TRBV27
DNA: TGTGCCAGCAGTTTATCGGTGACAGCTGAAGCTTTCTTT
CDR3: CASSLSVTAEAFF

D: TRBD1
J: TRBJ1-5
V: TRBV15
DNA: TGTGCCACCAGCAGAGCTCGGACAGGGAATAGCAATCAGCCCCAGCATTTT
CDR3: CATSRARTGNSNQPQHF

D: TRBD2
J: TRBJ2-5
V: TRBV29-1
DNA: TGCAGCGTTGTGGGAGGGAAGACCCAGTACTTC
CDR3: CSVVGGKTQYF

D: -
J: TRBJ1-6
V: TRBV9
DNA: TGTGCCAGCAGCGAGAGCCAGGGTTATAATTCACCCCTCCACTTT
CDR3: CASSESQGYNSPLHF

D: TRBD1
J: TRBJ1-1
V: TRBV7-2
DNA: TGTGCCAGCAGCTTAGTACTCGGCAGGGGGCGAGGCACTGAAGCTTTCTTT
CDR3: CASSLVLGRGRGTEAFF

D: -
J: TRBJ1-1
V: TRBV4-2
DNA: TGTGCCAGCAGCCAAGACCCCATGAACACTGAAGCTTTCTTT
CDR3: CASSQDPMNTEAFF

D: TRBD1
J: TRBJ2-1
V: TRBV11-1
DNA: TGTGCCAGCAGTTCTACAGGGGGCACCTACAATGAGCAGTTCTTC
CDR3: CASSSTGGTYNEQFF

D: TRBD1
J: TRBJ1-2
V: TRBV25-1
DNA: TGTGCCAGCAGTGAGGGGGGGGACAGGGGGCGGTTAGATGGCTACACCTTC
CDR3: CASSEGGDRGRLDGYTF

D: -
J: TRBJ1-2
V: TRBV30
DNA: TGTGCCTGGAGTGTACAGGGTTGGTACACCTTC
CDR3: CAWSVQGWYTF

D: -
J: TRBJ2-7
V: TRBV5-4
DNA: TGTGCCAGCAGCTTATGGGCGGGGAGCTCCTACGAGCAGTACTTC
CDR3: CASSLWAGSSYEQYF

D: TRBD2
J: TRBJ2-7
V: TRBV2
DNA: TGTGCCAGCACTGCTAGCGGGTCTGCCTCCTACGAGCAGTACTTC
CDR3: CASTASGSASYEQYF

D: -
J: TRBJ1-2
V: TRBV14
DNA: TGTGCCAGCAGCCCTTGGACAGCCTCTAACTATGGCTACACCTTC
CDR3: CASSPWTASNYGYTF

D: -
J: TRBJ1-2
V: TRBV30
DNA: TGTGCCTGGAGCGAGAACGCGGACTATGGCTACACCTTC
CDR3: CAWSENADYGYTF

D: -
J: TRBJ2-5
V: TRBV28
DNA: TGTGCCAGTAGACCCGGGGTTACCCAAGAGACCCAGTACTTC
CDR3: CASRPGVTQETQYF

D: TRBD1
J: TRBJ1-5
V: TRBV4-1
DNA: TGCGCCAGCAGCCAACCCTTGGGGACAGGGGATCAGCCCCAGCATTTT
CDR3: CASSQPLGTGDQPQHF

D: TRBD1
J: TRBJ1-1
V: TRBV5-1
DNA: TGCGCCAGCAGCTTGCTCCAAACAGGGGACACTGAAGCTTTCTTT
CDR3: CASSLLQTGDTEAFF

D: TRBD2
J: TRBJ2-7
V: TRBV28
DNA: TGTGCCAGCAGTTTTGCAAGCGGGAACTACGAGCAGTACTTC
CDR3: CASSFASGNYEQYF

D: -
J: TRBJ2-5
V: TRBV7-9
DNA: TGTGCCAGCAGCTCGGACTTGTCGGGGGAGACCCAGTACTTC
CDR3: CASSSDLSGETQYF

D: -
J: TRBJ1-2
V: TRBV19
DNA: TGTGCCAGTAGTTTTCAGGGTCAAGAGGGCTACACCTTC
CDR3: CASSFQGQEGYTF